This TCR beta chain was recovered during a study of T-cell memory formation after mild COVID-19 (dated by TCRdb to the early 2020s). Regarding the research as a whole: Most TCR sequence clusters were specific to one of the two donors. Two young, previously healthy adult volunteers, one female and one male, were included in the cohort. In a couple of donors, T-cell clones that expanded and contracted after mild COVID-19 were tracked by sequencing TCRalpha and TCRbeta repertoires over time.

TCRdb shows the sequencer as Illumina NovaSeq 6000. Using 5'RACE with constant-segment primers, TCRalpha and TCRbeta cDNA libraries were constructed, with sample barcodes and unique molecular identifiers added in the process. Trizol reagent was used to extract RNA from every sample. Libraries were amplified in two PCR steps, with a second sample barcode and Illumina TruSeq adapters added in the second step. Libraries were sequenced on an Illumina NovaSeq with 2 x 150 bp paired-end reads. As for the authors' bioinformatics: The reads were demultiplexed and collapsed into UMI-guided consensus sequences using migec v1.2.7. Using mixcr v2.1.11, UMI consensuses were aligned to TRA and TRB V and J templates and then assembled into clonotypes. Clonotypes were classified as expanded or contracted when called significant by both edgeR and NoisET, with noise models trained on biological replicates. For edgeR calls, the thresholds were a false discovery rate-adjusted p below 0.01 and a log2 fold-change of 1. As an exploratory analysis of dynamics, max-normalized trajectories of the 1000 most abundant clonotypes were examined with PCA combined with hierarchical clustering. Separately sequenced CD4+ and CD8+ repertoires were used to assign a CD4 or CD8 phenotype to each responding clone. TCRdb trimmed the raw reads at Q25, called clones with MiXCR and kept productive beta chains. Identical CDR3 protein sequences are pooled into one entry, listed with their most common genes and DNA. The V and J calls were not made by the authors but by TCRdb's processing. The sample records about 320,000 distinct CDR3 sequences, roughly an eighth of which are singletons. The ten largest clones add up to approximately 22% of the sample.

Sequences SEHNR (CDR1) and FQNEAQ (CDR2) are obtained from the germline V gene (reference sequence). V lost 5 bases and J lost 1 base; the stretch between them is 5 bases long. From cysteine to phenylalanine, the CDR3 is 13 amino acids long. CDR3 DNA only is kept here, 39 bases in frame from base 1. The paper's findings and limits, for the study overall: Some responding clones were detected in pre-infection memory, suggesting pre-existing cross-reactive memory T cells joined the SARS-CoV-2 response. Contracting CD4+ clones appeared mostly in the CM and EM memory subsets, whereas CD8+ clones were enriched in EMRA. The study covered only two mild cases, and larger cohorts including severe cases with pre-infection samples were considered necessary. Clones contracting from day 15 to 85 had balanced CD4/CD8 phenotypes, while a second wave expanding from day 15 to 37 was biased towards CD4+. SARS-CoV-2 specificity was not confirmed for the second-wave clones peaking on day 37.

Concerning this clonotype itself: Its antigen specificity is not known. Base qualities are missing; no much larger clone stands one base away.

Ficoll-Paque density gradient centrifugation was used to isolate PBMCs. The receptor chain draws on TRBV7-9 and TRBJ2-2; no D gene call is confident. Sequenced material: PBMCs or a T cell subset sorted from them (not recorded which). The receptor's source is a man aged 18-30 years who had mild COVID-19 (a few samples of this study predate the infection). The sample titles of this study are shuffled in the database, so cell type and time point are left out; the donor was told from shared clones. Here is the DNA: TGTGCCAGCAGCGGGTTGAACACCGGGGAGCTGTTTTTT. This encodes CASSGLNTGELFF. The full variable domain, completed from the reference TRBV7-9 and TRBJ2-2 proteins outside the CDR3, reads DTGVSQNPRHKITKRGQNVTFRCDPISEHNRLYWYRQTLGQGPEFLTYFQNEAQLEKSRLLSDRFSAERPKGSFSTLEIQRTEQGDSAMYLCASSGLNTGELFFGEGSRLTVL.